The 32 T cell receptor beta chains in this list originate from one sample, sequenced in a study of cytomegalovirus exposure and HLA in healthy donors. It was with 60 Vbeta and 13 Jbeta primers that the PCR ran. Using immunoSEQ multiplex PCR, the repertoire was profiled, and TCRdb retains in-frame clones only, with some absent. The sample has about 200,000 clones, around 79% seen once; the top ten hold about 4.6%. The specimen sequenced was PBMCs. The receptors were sampled from a woman aged 25 to 39 in good health and CMV-seropositive.

The CDR3 sequence is CASSQEGGGQETQYF. CDR3 sequence (DNA): TGCGCCAGCAGCCAAGAAGGCGGGGGCCAAGAGACCCAGTACTTC. This chain connects TRBV4-1 to TRBJ2-5, with 7 bases identical to TRBD2. Germline trimming cut 0 bases from V and 1 base from J; bases unmatched to any gene: 2. This CDR3 is 15 amino acids long. Per the germline V gene, CDR1 is MGHRA and CDR2 is YSYEKL.

This clone showed up just once. This chain links TRBV25-1 with TRBJ2-5; D gene unclear. Trimming removed 8 bases from V and 4 bases from J, with 11 bases in between. CDR1 MGHDK and CDR2 SYGVNS come from the germline V gene. The CDR3 covers 12 residues. The CDR3 reads CASRNQVETQYF. CDR3 DNA: TGTGCCAGCCGGAACCAGGTAGAGACCCAGTACTTC.

V gene TRBV29-1 combines with J gene TRBJ2-1, with D uncertain. This CDR3 region has 13 residues. CDR1 and CDR2 (germline): SQVTM, ANQGSEA. V shed 3 bases and J shed 1 base, with 7 bases lying between them. The CDR3 reads CSVEADSYNEQFF. The CDR3 DNA follows: TGCAGCGTTGAGGCGGATTCCTACAATGAGCAGTTCTTC.

The chain combines TRBV4-3 with TRBJ2-7; D is possibly TRBD1 (5 bases). With 3 bases removed from V and 5 bases from J, the gap between germline ends came to 11 bases. Germline loops: CDR1 LGHNA, CDR2 YSLEER. This CDR3 region has 13 residues. The CDR3 spells CASSHTGGHEQYF. CDR3 bases: TGCGCCAGCAGCCACACAGGTGGCCACGAGCAGTACTTC.

The chain couples TRBV9 to TRBJ2-5; 7 bases are a match to TRBD2. This CDR3 comprises 20 residues. The junction had 25 bases not matched to a gene; V was cut back by 3 bases and J by 5 bases. Germline CDR1 SGDLS, CDR2 YYNGEE. The CDR3, as DNA: TGTGCCAGCAGCGAAAACAGTGCACCTGGCGATCTAGCGGTCTTTGAGACCCAGTACTTC. Translation: CASSENSAPGDLAVFETQYF.

The rearrangement joins TRBV19 to TRBJ1-2, with D hard to call. CDR3 length: 13 amino acids. Germline V gene sequence: CDR1 LNHDA, CDR2 SQIVND (reference sequence). V was shortened by 2 bases and J by 8 bases, with 12 bases between the two germline ends. DNA for the CDR3: TGTGCCAGTAGTATAAGACGGGGAGGAGGCTACACCTTC. Its translation: CASSIRRGGGYTF.

This clone was picked up a small number of times. The chain uses TRBV11-2 and TRBJ2-7, with D perhaps TRBD2 (5 bases). The CDR3 is 13 amino acids. The germline CDR1 and CDR2 sequences are SGHAT and FQNNGV. V lost 5 bases, J lost 4 bases, and 12 bases lay in between. CDR3 protein: CASSVGRGYEQYF. The CDR3 DNA reads as TGTGCCAGCAGCGTGGGTCGGGGTTACGAGCAGTACTTC.

The chain employs TRBV5-4 and TRBJ1-2, with D hard to call. There are 15 residues in the CDR3. V dropped 3 bases and J dropped 4 bases, with 16 bases sitting between them. The V gene's germline CDR1 is SGHNT and CDR2 YYREEE (reference sequence). CDR3 DNA sequence: TGTGCCAGCAGCTCACCTTTGGACTATGTCTATGGCTACACCTTC. It translates to CASSSPLDYVYGYTF.

The CDR3 DNA reads as TGTGCCAGCAGCCCCCAGGTTAGCGGGAGTACCCAAGAGACCCAGTACTTC. It encodes CASSPQVSGSTQETQYF. V is TRBV7-9 and J is TRBJ2-5, with 9 nucleotides matching TRBD2. Germline V gives CDR1 SEHNR, CDR2 FQNEAQ (reference sequence). With V trimmed by 5 bases and J by 1 base, 11 bases remained unmatched. The CDR3 consists of 17 residues.

CDR3 sequence reads: CASSSNRDNEAFF. DNA of the CDR3: TGTGCCAGCAGCTCGAACAGGGATAATGAAGCTTTCTTT. The rearrangement uses TRBV5-6 and TRBJ1-1; D might be TRBD1 (6 bases). Germline V gene data show CDR1 as SGHDT and CDR2 as YYEEEE. The CDR3 covers 13 residues. Trimming removed 3 bases from V and 7 bases from J, with 13 bases in between.

The chain uses TRBV6-6 and TRBJ2-5; 7 bases line up with TRBD2. CDR1 MNHNY and CDR2 SVGAGI come from the germline V gene (reference sequence). The CDR3 is 15 residues long. J was trimmed by 3 bases and V by 6 bases; bases with no gene match: 10. CDR3 protein: CASRTSSRGEETQYF. CDR3 DNA: TGTGCCAGCAGAACGTCCTCCCGGGGGGAAGAGACCCAGTACTTC.

The V gene is TRBV29-1, the J gene TRBJ2-7; maybe TRBD1 (7 bases). The CDR3 is made up of 12 amino acids. V was pared by 8 bases and J by 3 bases, with 14 bases between. Germline V CDR1 and CDR2: SQVTM, ANQGSEA. The CDR3 DNA is TGCAGCTGGGGGGACAGTCACTACGAGCAGTACTTC. Translating gives CSWGDSHYEQYF.

The chain recombines TRBV6-6 with TRBJ1-4; D gene uncertain. CDR3 length: 14 amino acids. Trimming stripped 2 bases from V and 6 bases from J, with 10 bases between. The germline V gene encodes CDR1 MNHNY and CDR2 SVGAGI (reference sequence). The CDR3 here is CASSYPWEDEKLFF. In DNA, the CDR3 is TGTGCCAGCAGTTACCCTTGGGAGGATGAAAAACTGTTTTTT.

This chain joins TRBV15 and TRBJ1-5; D remains unclear. The CDR3 sequence is 17 residues long. Germline-derived CDR1 and CDR2 are LNHNV and YYDKDF (reference sequence). The V gene lost 3 bases and the J gene lost 5 bases, with 20 bases spanning the gap. The CDR3, as DNA: TGTGCCACCAGCAGCCCCCGTCCCCCTTCCCGTCATCAGCCCCAGCATTTT. Translation: CATSSPRPPSRHQPQHF.

The count of this clone is one. This sequence joins TRBV18 and TRBJ2-7; 7 nucleotides match TRBD1. The CDR3 length is 15 residues. Losses at the gene ends were 5 bases for V and 1 base for J; bases not matched to a gene: 8. The germline V gene encodes CDR1 KGHSH and CDR2 LQKENI. DNA of the CDR3: TGTGCCAGCTCATCCACAGGGGCCGGGTCCTACGAGCAGTACTTC. As protein: CASSSTGAGSYEQYF.

The chain uses TRBV4-1 and TRBJ2-5, with a tentative D call TRBD2 (6 bases). V shed 0 bases and J shed 5 bases, with 10 bases lying between them. CDR1 is MGHRA, CDR2 YSYEKL, per germline. The CDR3 covers 14 residues. The CDR3 sequence is CASSQEAGLETQYF. DNA of the CDR3: TGCGCCAGCAGCCAAGAGGCGGGACTGGAGACCCAGTACTTC.

This chain connects TRBV4-2 to TRBJ1-2; the match to TRBD1 covers 8 bases. J gave up 6 bases and V 2 bases, and 8 bases lay outside the gene matches. The length of the CDR3 is 15 residues. From germline, CDR1 is LGHNA and CDR2 YNFKEQ. The CDR3, as DNA: TGTGCCAGCAGCCAATGGGAGGACAGGGAAAATGGCTACACCTTC. This sequence encodes CASSQWEDRENGYTF.

V gene TRBV7-9 combines with J gene TRBJ1-2; TRBD1 matches 9 bases. This CDR3 comprises 15 residues. Germline V gene lookup returns CDR1 SEHNR and CDR2 FQNEAQ (reference sequence). J gave up 5 bases and V 8 bases, and 12 bases lay outside the gene matches. The CDR3 DNA follows: TGTGCCAGCGGGTCTAGACAGGGGGGGATATATGGCTACACCTTC. Amino acid sequence: CASGSRQGGIYGYTF.

This clone was recorded a few times. The V gene is TRBV9, the J gene TRBJ2-1; 8 bases are a match to TRBD2. Germline V CDR1 and CDR2: SGDLS, YYNGEE. Unmatched junction bases numbered 4, after V lost 3 bases and J lost 2 bases. The CDR3 is 15 residues long. The CDR3 protein is CASSETSGPYNEQFF. The CDR3 DNA is TGTGCCAGCAGCGAAACTAGCGGCCCCTACAATGAGCAGTTCTTC.

The CDR3 DNA is TGCGCCAGCAGCCAGGGCCGGGACAGCGCTTTCTACGAGCAGTACTTC. Translated, it gives CASSQGRDSAFYEQYF. The gene calls are TRBV4-3 and TRBJ2-7, with 7 positions matching TRBD1. The CDR3 length is 16 residues. The germline V gene encodes CDR1 LGHNA and CDR2 YSLEER. Trimming cost V 3 bases and J 3 bases; bases outside gene matches: 11.

This clone appeared a single time. A junction boundary mismatches the germline segment, possibly from a read error. The V call is TRBV7-8, the J call TRBJ1-2; 8 positions match TRBD1. Germline V gives CDR1 SGHVS, CDR2 FQNEAQ. CDR3 length equals 14 residues. The CDR3 sequence is CASSPTGTGQKRHF. The CDR3 nucleotides read TGTGCCAGCAGCCCAACCGGGACAGGCCAGAAAAGACACTTC.

The rearrangement joins TRBV7-6 to TRBJ2-7; maybe TRBD2 (5 bases). Germline CDR1 reads SGHVS; CDR2 reads FNYEAQ. Trimming removed 4 bases from V and 3 bases from J, with 10 bases in between. This CDR3 comprises 13 residues. The CDR3, as DNA: TGTGCCAGCAGCTCCACTAGTAACTACGAGCAGTACTTC. Protein product: CASSSTSNYEQYF.

The chain recombines TRBV4-3 with TRBJ1-2, with 9 bases lining up with TRBD1. V dropped 1 base and J dropped 13; count of bases not matched to a gene: 10. Germline loops: CDR1 LGHNA, CDR2 YSLEER. This CDR3 spans 14 amino acids. CDR3 nucleotide sequence: TGCGCCAGCAGCCAAGTGAGGGGACAGGGTGACTGCACCTTC. Translating it yields CASSQVRGQGDCTF.

As to this clone: Different DNA sequences within this sample yield the same CDR3. The chain employs TRBV25-1 and TRBJ1-1; D is perhaps TRBD1 (5 bases). CDR3 length: 13 residues. Germline V gene sequence: CDR1 MGHDK, CDR2 SYGVNS. Trimming removed 6 bases at V and 1 base at J, with 9 bases between. Here the CDR3 DNA reads TGTGCCAGCAGGACGACAGAGAACACTGAAGCTTTCTTT. Amino acids: CASRTTENTEAFF.

The gene calls are TRBV5-1 and TRBJ1-1; possible D gene TRBD1, 5 bases. V was clipped by 4 bases and J by 0 bases, with 10 bases between them. Germline V CDR1 and CDR2: SGHRS, YFSETQ. The CDR3 has 14 amino acids. The CDR3 DNA follows: TGCGCCAGCAGCAAAGAGACAGTGAACACTGAAGCTTTCTTT. Protein sequence: CASSKETVNTEAFF.

The genes are TRBV6-5 and TRBJ1-1, with TRBD1 identical over 8 bases. Trimming at V came to 5 bases and at J to 10 bases, leaving 6 bases not matched to a gene. Looked up from germline, CDR1 is MNHEY and CDR2 is SVGAGI. This CDR3 comprises 12 residues. The CDR3 region has the DNA TGTGCCAGCAGTCCGGACAGGGAGGGAGCTTTCTTT. As protein: CASSPDREGAFF.

This chain uses TRBV9 with TRBJ2-7; no firm D call. The CDR3 covers 13 residues. Per germline, CDR1 SGDLS and CDR2 YYNGEE. Trimming pared 3 bases from V and 5 bases from J, leaving 12 bases between. CDR3 DNA: TGTGCCAGCAGCGCCGAACTCGTTAACGAGCAGTACTTC. It encodes CASSAELVNEQYF.

This rearrangement joins TRBV7-6 to TRBJ1-6; D gene ambiguous. The V gene lost 4 bases and the J gene lost 9 bases, with 10 bases spanning the gap. CDR3 length: 13 residues. Germline V gene sequence: CDR1 SGHVS, CDR2 FNYEAQ. Here the CDR3 reads CASSSGFASPLHF. The CDR3 DNA is TGTGCCAGCAGCTCGGGTTTTGCTTCACCCCTCCACTTT. Complete variable domain (other parts from reference TRBV7-6 and TRBJ1-6): GAGVSQSPRYKVTKRGQDVALRCDPISGHVSLYWYRQALGQGPEFLTYFNYEAQQDKSGLPNDRFSAERPEGSISTLTIQRTEQRDSAMYRCASSSGFASPLHFGNGTRLTVT.

The gene calls are TRBV2 and TRBJ1-4, with D unresolved. The V and J ends lost 7 bases and 8 bases respectively, with 20 bases between them. Germline CDR1 SNHLY, CDR2 FYNNEI. The CDR3 runs 15 residues. CDR3 sequence reads: CASILRFGVGEKLFF. The DNA for the CDR3 is TGTGCCAGCATTTTGAGGTTCGGCGTAGGAGAAAAACTGTTTTTT.

The J gene is TRBJ1-5, the V gene TRBV11-2; 8 bases align to TRBD1. The V gene's germline CDR1 is SGHAT and CDR2 FQNNGV. Trimming cost V 6 bases and J 7 bases; bases outside gene matches: 5. CDR3 length: 13 residues. The CDR3 coding sequence is TGTGCCAGCAGTGGACAGGGCAGGCAGCCCCAGCATTTT. Residues: CASSGQGRQPQHF.

The chain is built from TRBV2 and TRBJ1-6; TRBD1 is a possible D gene (6 bases). The length of the CDR3 is 14 residues. Germline V gene data show CDR1 as SNHLY and CDR2 as FYNNEI. V was trimmed by 5 bases and J by 6 bases, leaving 11 bases between them. CDR3 sequence reads: CASSNRVGNSPLHF. For the CDR3, the DNA is TGTGCCAGCAGTAACAGGGTGGGTAATTCACCCCTCCACTTT.

In its sample, this clone was seen once. The rearrangement uses TRBV29-1 and TRBJ1-1, with D possibly matching TRBD1 (5 bases). The CDR3 totals 12 residues. The V end was cut by 5 bases, the J end by 0 bases, with 7 bases between. Germline V gene data show CDR1 as SQVTM and CDR2 as ANQGSEA. The DNA for the CDR3 is TGCAGCGTTTCCAGGGTGAACACTGAAGCTTTCTTT. Its protein is CSVSRVNTEAFF.